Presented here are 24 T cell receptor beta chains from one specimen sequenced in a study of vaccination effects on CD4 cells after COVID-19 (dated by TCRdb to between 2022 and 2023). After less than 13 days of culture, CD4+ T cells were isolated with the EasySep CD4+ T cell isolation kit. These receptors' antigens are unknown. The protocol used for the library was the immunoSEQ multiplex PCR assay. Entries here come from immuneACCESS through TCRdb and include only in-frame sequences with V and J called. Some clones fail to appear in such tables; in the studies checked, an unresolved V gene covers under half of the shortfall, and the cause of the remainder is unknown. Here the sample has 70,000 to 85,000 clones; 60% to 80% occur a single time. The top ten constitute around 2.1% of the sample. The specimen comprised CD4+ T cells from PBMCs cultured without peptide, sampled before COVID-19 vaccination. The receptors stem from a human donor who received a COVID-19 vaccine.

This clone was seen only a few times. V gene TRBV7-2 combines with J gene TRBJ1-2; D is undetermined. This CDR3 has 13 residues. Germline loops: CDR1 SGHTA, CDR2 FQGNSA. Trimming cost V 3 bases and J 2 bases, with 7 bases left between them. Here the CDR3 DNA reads TGTGCCAGCAGCTTTGGAGGGAACTATGGCTACACCTTC. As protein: CASSFGGNYGYTF.

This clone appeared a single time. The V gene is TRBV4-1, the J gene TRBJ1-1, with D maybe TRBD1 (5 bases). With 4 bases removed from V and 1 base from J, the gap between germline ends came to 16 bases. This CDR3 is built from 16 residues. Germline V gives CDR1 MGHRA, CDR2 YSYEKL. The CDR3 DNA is TGCGCCAGCAGCCGAAACCAGGGATATCAGAACACTGAAGCTTTCTTT. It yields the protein CASSRNQGYQNTEAFF.

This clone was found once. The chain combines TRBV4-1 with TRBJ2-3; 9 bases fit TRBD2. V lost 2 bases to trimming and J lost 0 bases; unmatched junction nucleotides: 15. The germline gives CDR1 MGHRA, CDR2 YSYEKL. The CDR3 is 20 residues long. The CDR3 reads CASSQRPTSGPDSSTDTQYF. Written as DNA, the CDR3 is TGCGCCAGCAGCCAACGGCCGACTAGCGGCCCCGATAGTAGCACAGATACGCAGTATTTT.

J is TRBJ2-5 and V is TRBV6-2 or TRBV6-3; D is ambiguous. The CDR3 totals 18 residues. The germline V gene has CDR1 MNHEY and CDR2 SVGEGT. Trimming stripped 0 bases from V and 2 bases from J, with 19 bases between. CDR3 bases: TGTGCCAGCAGTTACTCGACCTACGTCCCTGGCCGACAAGAGACCCAGTACTTC. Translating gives CASSYSTYVPGRQETQYF.

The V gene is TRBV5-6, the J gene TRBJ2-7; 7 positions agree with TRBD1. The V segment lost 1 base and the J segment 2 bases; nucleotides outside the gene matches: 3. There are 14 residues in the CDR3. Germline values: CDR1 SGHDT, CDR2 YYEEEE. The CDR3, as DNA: TGTGCCAGCAGCTTGAGGGGGCAGACCTACGAGCAGTACGTC. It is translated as CASSLRGQTYEQYV.

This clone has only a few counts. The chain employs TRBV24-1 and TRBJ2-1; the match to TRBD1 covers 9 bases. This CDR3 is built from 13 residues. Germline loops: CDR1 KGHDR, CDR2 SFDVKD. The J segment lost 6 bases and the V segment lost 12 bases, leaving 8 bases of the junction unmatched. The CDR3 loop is CARADRGPNEQFF. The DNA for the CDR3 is TGTGCCCGGGCGGACAGGGGCCCCAATGAGCAGTTCTTC.

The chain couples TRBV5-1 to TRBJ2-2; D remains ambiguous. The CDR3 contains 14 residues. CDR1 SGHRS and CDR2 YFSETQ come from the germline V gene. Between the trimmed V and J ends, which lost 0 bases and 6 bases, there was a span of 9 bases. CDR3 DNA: TGCGCCAGCAGCTTGGCCGACGGGTCCGGGGAGCTGTTTTTT. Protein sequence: CASSLADGSGELFF.

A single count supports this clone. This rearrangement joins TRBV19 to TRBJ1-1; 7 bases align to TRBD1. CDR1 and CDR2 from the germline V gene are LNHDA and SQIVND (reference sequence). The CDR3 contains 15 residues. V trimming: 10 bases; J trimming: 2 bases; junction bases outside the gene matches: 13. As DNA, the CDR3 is TGTGCCATCTCCCCTACGGGACAGCAAAACACTGAAGCTTTCTTT. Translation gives CAISPTGQQNTEAFF.

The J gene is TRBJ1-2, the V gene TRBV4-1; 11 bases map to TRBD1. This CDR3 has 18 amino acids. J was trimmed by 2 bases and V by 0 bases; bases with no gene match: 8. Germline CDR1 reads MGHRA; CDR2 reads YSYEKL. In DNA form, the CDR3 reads TGCGCCAGCAGCCAAGATCGGACAGGGGGCGCATCGAACTATGGCTACACCTTC. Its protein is CASSQDRTGGASNYGYTF.

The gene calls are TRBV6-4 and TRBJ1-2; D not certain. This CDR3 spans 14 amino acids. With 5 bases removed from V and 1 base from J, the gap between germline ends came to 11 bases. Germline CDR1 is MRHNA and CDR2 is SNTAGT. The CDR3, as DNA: TGTGCCAGCAGTTCAGGCGCTTTTAACTATGGCTACACCTTC. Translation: CASSSGAFNYGYTF.

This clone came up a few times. This CDR3 is CASKLNPGDETTEAFF. Written as DNA, the CDR3 is TGTGCCAGCAAGCTTAACCCAGGGGACGAGACCACTGAAGCTTTCTTT. The J gene is TRBJ1-1, the V gene TRBV2; TRBD1 is a possible D gene (6 bases). CDR1 and CDR2 from the germline V gene are SNHLY and FYNNEI. Trimming took 7 bases from V and 4 from J, leaving 22 bases between them. This CDR3 spans 16 amino acids.

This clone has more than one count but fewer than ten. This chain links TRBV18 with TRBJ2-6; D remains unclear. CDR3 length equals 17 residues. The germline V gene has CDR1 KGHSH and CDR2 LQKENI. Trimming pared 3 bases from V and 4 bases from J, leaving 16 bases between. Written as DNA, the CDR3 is TGTGCCAGCTCACCTCGAGCTACAGCGAGGGGGGCCAACGTCCTGACTTTC. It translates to CASSPRATARGANVLTF.

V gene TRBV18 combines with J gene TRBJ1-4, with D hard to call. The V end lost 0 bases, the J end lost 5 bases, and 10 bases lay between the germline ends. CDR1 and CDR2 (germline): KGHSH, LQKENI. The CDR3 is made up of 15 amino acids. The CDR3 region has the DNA TGTGCCAGCTCACCACCGGAGTTTGGGAATGAAAAACTGTTTTTT. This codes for CASSPPEFGNEKLFF.

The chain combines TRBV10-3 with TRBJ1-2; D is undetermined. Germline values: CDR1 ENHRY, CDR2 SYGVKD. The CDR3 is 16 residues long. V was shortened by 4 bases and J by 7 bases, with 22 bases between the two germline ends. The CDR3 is CAISVDGVLSSGGYTF. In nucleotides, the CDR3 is TGTGCCATCAGTGTGGACGGAGTCCTCTCGTCGGGTGGCTACACCTTC.

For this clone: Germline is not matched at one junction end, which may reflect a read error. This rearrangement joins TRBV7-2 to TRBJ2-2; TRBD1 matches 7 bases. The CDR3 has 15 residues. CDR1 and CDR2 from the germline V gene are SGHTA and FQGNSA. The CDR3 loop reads CASSPQTGNPGELFF. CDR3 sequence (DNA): TGTGCCAGCAGCCCCCAGACAGGGAACCCCGGGGAGCTGTTTTTT.

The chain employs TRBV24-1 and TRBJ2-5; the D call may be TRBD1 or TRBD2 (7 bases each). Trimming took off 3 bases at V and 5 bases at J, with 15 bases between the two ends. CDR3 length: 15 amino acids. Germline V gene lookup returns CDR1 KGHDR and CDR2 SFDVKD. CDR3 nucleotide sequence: TGTGCCACCAGTGATCCGGGGCAGGGGGGGGAGACCCAGTACTTC. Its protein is CATSDPGQGGETQYF.

CDR3: CASSGLGGWAEAFF. The CDR3 DNA reads as TGTGCCAGCAGCGGCCTTGGGGGGTGGGCTGAAGCTTTCTTT. The genes are TRBV9 and TRBJ1-1, with a tentative D call TRBD1 (5 bases). The CDR3 has 14 amino acids. Trimming cost V 3 bases and J 6 bases, with 15 bases left between them. Per germline, CDR1 SGDLS and CDR2 YYNGEE.

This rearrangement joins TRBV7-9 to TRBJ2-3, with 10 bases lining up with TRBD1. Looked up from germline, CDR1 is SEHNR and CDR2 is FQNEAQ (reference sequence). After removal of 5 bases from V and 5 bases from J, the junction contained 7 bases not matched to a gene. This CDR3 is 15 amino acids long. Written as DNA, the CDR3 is TGTGCCAGCAGCACCAGACAGGGGGCCGTAGATACGCAGTATTTT. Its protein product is CASSTRQGAVDTQYF.

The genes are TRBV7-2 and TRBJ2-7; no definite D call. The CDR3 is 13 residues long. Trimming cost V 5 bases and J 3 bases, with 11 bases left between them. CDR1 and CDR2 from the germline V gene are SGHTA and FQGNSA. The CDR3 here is CASSLDTYYEQYV. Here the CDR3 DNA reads TGTGCCAGCAGCCTAGACACTTACTACGAGCAGTACGTC.

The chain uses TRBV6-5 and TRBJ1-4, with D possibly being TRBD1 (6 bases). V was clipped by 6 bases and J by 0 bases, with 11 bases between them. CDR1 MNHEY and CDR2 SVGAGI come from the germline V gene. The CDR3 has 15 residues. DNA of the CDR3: TGTGCCAGCAGCGGACAGTTGACAACTAATGAAAAACTGTTTTTT. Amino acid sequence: CASSGQLTTNEKLFF.

CDR3: CASSLRRDSGANVLTF. The CDR3 bases are TGCGCCAGCAGCTTGCGACGGGACTCTGGGGCCAACGTCCTGACTTTC. The chain is built from TRBV5-1 and TRBJ2-6, with D possibly TRBD2 on 5 matching bases. Germline-derived CDR1 and CDR2 are SGHRS and YFSETQ. The CDR3 runs 16 residues. The V and J ends lost 1 base and 0 bases respectively, with 8 bases between them.

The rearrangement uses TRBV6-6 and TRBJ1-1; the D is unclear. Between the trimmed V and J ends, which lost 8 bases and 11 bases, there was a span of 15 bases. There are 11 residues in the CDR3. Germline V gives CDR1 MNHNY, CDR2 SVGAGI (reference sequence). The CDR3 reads CASGPGPMAFF. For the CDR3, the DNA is TGTGCCAGCGGACCGGGCCCGATGGCTTTCTTT.

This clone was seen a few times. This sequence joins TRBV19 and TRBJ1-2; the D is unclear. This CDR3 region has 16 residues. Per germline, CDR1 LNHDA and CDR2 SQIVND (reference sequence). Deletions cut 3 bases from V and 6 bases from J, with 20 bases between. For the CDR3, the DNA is TGTGCCAGTAGTATTCAAACAGCCGTTTGGGAACATGGCTACACCTTC. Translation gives CASSIQTAVWEHGYTF. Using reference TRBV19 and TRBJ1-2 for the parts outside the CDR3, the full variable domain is DGGITQSPKYLFRKEGQNVTLSCEQNLNHDAMYWYRQDPGQGLRLIYYSQIVNDFQKGDIAEGYSVSREKKESFPLTVTSAQKNPTAFYLCASSIQTAVWEHGYTFGSGTRLTVV.

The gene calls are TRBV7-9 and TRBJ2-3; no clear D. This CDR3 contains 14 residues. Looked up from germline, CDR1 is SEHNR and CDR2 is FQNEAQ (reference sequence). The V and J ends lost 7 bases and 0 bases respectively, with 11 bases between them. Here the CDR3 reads CASTSSSSTDTQYF. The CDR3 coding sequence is TGTGCCAGCACCTCAAGCAGCAGCACAGATACGCAGTATTTT.